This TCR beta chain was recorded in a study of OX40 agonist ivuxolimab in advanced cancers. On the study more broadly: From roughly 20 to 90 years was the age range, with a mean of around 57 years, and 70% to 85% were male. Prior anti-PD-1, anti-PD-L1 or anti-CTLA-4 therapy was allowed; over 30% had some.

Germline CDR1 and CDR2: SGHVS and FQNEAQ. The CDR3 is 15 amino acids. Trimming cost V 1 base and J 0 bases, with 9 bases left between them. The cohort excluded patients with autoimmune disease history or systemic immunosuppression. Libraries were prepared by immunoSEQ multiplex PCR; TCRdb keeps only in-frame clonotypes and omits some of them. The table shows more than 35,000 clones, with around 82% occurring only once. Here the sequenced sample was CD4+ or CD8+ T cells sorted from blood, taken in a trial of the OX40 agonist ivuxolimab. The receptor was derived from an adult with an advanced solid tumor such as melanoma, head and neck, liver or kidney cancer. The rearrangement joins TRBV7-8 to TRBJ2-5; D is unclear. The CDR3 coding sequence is TGTGCCAGCAGCTTAGTAAGGTCCGACCAAGAGACCCAGTACTTC. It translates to CASSLVRSDQETQYF.